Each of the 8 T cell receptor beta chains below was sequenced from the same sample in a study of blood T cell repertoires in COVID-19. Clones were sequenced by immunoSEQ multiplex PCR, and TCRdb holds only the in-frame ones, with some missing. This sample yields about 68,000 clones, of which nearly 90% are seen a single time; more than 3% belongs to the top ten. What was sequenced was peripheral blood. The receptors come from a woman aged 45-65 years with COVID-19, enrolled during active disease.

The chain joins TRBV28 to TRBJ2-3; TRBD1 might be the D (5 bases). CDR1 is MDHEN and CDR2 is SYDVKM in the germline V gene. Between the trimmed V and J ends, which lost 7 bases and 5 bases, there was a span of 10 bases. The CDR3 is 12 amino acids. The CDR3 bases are TGTGCCAGCACCAGGGTGGGAGATACGCAGTATTTT. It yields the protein CASTRVGDTQYF.

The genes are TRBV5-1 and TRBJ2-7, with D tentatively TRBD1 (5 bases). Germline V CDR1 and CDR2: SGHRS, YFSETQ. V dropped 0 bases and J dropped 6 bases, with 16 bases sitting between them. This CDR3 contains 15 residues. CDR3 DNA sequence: TGCGCCAGCAGCTTGGAGGGGCTTTACACCTCCGAGCAGTACTTC. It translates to CASSLEGLYTSEQYF.

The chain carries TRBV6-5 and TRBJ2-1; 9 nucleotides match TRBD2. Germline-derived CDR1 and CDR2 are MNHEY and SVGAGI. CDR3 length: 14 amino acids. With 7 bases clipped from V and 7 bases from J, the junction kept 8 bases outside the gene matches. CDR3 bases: TGTGCCAGCAAAGCAGGACTAGCGTCGAATGAGCAGTTCTTC. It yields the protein CASKAGLASNEQFF.

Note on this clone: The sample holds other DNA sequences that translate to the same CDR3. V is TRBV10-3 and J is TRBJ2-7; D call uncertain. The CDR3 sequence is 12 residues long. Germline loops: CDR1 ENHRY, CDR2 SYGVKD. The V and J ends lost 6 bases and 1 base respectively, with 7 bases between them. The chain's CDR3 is CAISGGSYEQYF. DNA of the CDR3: TGTGCCATCAGCGGCGGTTCCTACGAGCAGTACTTC.

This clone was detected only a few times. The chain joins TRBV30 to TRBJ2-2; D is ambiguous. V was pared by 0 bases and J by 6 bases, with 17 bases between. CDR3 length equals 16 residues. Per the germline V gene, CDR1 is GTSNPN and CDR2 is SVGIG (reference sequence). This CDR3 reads CAWSVIRSLLAGELFF. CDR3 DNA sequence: TGTGCCTGGAGTGTAATTAGAAGTTTGTTGGCCGGGGAGCTGTTTTTT.

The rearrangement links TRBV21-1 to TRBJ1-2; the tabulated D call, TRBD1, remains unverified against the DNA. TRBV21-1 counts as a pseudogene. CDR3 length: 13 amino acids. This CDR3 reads CASSRDMSYGYTF. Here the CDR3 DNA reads TGTGCCAGCAGCAGGGACATGAGCTATGGCTACACCTTC.

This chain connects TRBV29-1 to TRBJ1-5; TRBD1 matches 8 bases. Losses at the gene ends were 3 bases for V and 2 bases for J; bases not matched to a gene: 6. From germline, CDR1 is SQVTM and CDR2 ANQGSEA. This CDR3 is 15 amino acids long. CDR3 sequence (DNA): TGCAGCGTTGATCGACAGGGGATGGGCAATCAGCCCCAGCATTTT. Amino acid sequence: CSVDRQGMGNQPQHF.

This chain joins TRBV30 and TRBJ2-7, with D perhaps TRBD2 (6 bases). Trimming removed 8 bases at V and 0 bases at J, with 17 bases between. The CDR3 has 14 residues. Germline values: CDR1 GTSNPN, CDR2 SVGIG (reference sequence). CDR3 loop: CARTAGPSSYEQYF. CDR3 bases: TGTGCCCGGACGGCGGGGCCCAGCTCCTACGAGCAGTACTTC.